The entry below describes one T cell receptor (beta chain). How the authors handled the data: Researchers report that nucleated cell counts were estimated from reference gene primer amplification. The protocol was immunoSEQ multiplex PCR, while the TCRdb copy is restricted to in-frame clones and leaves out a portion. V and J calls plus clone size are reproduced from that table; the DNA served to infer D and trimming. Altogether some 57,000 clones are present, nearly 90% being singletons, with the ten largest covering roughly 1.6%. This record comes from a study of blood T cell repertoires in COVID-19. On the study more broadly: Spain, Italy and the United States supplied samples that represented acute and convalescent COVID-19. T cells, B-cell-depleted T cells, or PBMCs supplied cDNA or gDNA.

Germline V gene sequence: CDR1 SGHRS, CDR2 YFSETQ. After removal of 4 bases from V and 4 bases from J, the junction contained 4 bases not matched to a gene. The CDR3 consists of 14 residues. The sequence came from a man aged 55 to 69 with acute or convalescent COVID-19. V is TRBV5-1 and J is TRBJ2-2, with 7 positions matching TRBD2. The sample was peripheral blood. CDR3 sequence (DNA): TGCGCCAGCAGCCATAGCGGGTCCACCGGGGAGCTGTTTTTT. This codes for CASSHSGSTGELFF.